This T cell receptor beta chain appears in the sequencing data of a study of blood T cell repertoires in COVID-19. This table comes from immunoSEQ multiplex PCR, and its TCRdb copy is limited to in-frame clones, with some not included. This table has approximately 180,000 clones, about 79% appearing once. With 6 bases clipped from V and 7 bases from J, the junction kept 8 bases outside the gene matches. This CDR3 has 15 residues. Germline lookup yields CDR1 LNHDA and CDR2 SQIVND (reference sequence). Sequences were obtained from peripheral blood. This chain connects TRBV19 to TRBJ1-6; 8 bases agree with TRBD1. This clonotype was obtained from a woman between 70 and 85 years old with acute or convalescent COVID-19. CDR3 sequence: CASSQGARINSPLHF. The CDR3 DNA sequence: TGTGCCAGTAGCCAGGGGGCACGGATAAATTCACCCCTCCACTTT. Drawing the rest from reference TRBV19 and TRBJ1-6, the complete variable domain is DGGITQSPKYLFRKEGQNVTLSCEQNLNHDAMYWYRQDPGQGLRLIYYSQIVNDFQKGDIAEGYSVSREKKESFPLTVTSAQKNPTAFYLCASSQGARINSPLHFGNGTRLTVT.